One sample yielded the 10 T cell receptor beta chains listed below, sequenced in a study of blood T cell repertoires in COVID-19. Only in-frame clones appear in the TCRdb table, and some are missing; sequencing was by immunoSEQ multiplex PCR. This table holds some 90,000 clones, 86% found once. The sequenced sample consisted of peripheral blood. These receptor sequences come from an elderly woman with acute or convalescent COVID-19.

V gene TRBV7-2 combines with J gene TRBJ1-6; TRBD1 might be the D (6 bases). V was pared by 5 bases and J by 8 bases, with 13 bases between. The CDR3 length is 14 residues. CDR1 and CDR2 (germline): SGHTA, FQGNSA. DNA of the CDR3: TGTGCCAGCAGCCATCCCTACAGGGATTCACCCCTCCACTTT. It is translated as CASSHPYRDSPLHF. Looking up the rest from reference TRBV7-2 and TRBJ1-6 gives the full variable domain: GAGVSQSPSNKVTEKGKDVELRCDPISGHTALYWYRQSLGQGLEFLIYFQGNSAPDKSGLPSDRFSAERTGGSVSTLTIQRTQQEDSAVYLCASSHPYRDSPLHFGNGTRLTVT.

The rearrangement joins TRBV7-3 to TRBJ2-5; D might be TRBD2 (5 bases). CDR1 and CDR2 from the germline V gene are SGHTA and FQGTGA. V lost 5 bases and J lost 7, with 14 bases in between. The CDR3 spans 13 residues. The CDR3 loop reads CASSQEVVATQYF. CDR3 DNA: TGTGCCAGCAGCCAGGAGGTCGTAGCGACCCAGTACTTC.

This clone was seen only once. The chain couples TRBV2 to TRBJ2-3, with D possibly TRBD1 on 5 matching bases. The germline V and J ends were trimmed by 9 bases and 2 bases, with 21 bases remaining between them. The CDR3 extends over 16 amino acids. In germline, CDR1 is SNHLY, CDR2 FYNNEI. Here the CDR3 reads CASHTRWQTDTDTQYF. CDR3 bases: TGTGCCAGTCATACTCGGTGGCAGACAGACACAGATACGCAGTATTTT. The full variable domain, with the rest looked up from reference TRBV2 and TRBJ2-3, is EPEVTQTPSHQVTQMGQEVILRCVPISNHLYFYWYRQILGQKVEFLVSFYNNEISEKSEIFDDQFSVERPDGSNFTLKIRSTKLEDSAMYFCASHTRWQTDTDTQYFGPGTRLTVL.

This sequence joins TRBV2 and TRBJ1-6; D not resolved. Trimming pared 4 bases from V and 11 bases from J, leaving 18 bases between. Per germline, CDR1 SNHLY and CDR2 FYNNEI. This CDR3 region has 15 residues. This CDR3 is CASSGVTLATAPLHF. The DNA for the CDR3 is TGTGCCAGCAGTGGTGTGACTCTCGCTACTGCACCCCTCCACTTT.

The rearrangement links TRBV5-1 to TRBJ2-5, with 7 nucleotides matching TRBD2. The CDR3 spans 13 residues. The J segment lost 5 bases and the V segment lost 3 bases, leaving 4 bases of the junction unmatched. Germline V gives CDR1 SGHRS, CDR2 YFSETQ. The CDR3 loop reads CASSWGGFETQYF. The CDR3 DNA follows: TGCGCCAGCAGCTGGGGGGGTTTTGAGACCCAGTACTTC.

The CDR3 DNA reads as TGTGCCAGCAGCAAGGGACTAGCGGGGCGGGAGACCCAGTACTTC. Translating gives CASSKGLAGRETQYF. The J gene is TRBJ2-5, the V gene TRBV9; 13 bases map to TRBD2. V shed 4 bases, J shed 5 bases, and the junction held 5 bases outside the gene matches. CDR1 and CDR2 from the germline V gene are SGDLS and YYNGEE. The CDR3 totals 15 residues.

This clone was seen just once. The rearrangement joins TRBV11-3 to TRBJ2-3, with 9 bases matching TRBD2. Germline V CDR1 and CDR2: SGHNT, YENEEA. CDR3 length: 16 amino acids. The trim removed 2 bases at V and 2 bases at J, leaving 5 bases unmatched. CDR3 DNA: TGTGCCAGCAGCTTACGACTAGCGGCGAACACAGATACGCAGTATTTT. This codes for CASSLRLAANTDTQYF.

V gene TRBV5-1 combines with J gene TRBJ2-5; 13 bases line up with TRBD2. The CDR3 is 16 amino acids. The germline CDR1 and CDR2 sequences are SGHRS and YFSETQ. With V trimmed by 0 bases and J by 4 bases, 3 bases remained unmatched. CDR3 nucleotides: TGCGCCAGCAGCTTGGGACTAGCGGGGGGTCGAGAGACCCAGTACTTC. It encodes CASSLGLAGGRETQYF.

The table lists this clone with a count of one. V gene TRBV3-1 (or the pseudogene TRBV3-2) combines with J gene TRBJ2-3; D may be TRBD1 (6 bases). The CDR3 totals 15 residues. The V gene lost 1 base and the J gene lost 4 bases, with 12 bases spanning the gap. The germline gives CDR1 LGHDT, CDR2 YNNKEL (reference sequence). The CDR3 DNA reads TGTGCCAGCAGCCAAGCCCACAGGGTGGCAGATACGCAGTATTTT. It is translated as CASSQAHRVADTQYF.

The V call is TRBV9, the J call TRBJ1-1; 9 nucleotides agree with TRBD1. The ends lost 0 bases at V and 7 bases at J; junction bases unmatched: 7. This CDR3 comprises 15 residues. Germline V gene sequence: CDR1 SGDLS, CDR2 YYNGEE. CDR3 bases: TGTGCCAGCAGCGTAGGGCACAGGGGGCCAGATGAAGCTTTCTTT. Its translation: CASSVGHRGPDEAFF. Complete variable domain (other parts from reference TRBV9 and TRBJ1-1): DSGVTQTPKHLITATGQRVTLRCSPRSGDLSVYWYQQSLDQGLQFLIQYYNGEERAKGNILERFSAQQFPDLHSELNLSSLELGDSALYFCASSVGHRGPDEAFFGQGTRLTVV.